This T cell receptor (beta chain) was captured by sequencing in a study of blood T cell repertoires in COVID-19. Study background: The analysed material was cDNA or gDNA that came from T cells, B-cell-depleted T cells, or PBMCs.

Those enrolled, adults aged 18 to 89 years, came from about two dozen US areas. As originally analysed: Amplification of reference gene primers provided the estimated nucleated cell counts. Sequenced by immunoSEQ multiplex PCR; TCRdb stores in-frame clones only, minus some. V and J calls and clone size are as listed in that table; D and trimming were resolved from the DNA. The table lists hundreds of thousands of clones, more than 75% of them singletons, with around 1.7% in the top ten. Germline V CDR1 and CDR2: SGHKS, YYEKEE (reference sequence). Trimming stripped 0 bases from V and 6 bases from J, with 11 bases between. CDR3 length: 14 residues.

Sequenced: PBMCs or T cells enriched from blood (not recorded which). This TCR came from a man aged 40-49 years who had recovered from COVID-19. The V gene is TRBV5-5, the J gene TRBJ2-3, with a possible D match to TRBD1 (6 bases). The chain's CDR3 is CASSLGRGQDTQYF. The CDR3, as DNA: TGTGCCAGCAGCTTGGGCAGGGGCCAGGATACGCAGTATTTT.